The 19 T cell receptor beta chains listed next were all sequenced from one sample in a study of metastatic and nonmetastatic thyroid tumors. Treatment of any kind had been given to no patient before thyroid surgery. TCRdb reassembled clones from the PCR reads with MiXCR. The repertoire holds roughly 7,200 clones, with 35% to 40% as singletons. Material for sequencing was tumor tissue. These receptors were taken from a female donor with papillary thyroid cancer or a benign thyroid nodule (not recorded which). Some clones in this sample may be carry-over from other donors' samples.

This chain links TRBV6-5 with TRBJ1-2; perhaps TRBD1 as D (6 bases). The CDR3 is made up of 14 amino acids. V was pared by 5 bases and J by 4 bases, with 14 bases between. Germline CDR1 and CDR2: MNHEY and SVGAGI. The CDR3 DNA is TGTGCCAGCAGTAACTTCACAGGGCTCTATGGCTACACCTTC. It yields the protein CASSNFTGLYGYTF.

This clone occurred once. The chain combines TRBV18 with TRBJ2-1; TRBD2 matches at 8 bases. Trimming cost V 6 bases and J 8 bases; bases outside gene matches: 6. The CDR3 has 13 amino acids. Germline values: CDR1 KGHSH, CDR2 LQKENI. CDR3 nucleotides: TGTGCCAGCTCCCCGGGGACTAGTTATGAGCAGTTCTTC. It translates to CASSPGTSYEQFF.

This clone showed up many times. This may stem from a read error, because a much larger clone lies one nucleotide away. The rearrangement links TRBV3-1 to TRBJ2-3, with TRBD2 identical over 9 bases. The length of the CDR3 is 13 residues. CDR1 is LGHDT, CDR2 YNNKEL, per germline (reference sequence). The CDR3 loop reads CAGSQGTSDTQYF. The DNA for the CDR3 is TGTGCCGGCAGCCAGGGGACTAGCGATACGCAGTATTTT.

V is TRBV12-3 or TRBV12-4 and J is TRBJ2-7; tentatively, D is TRBD2 (5 bases). The V and J ends lost 7 bases and 0 bases respectively, with 7 bases between them. This CDR3 is built from 12 residues. CDR3 DNA: TGTGCCAGCACCGGGAACTCCTACGAGCAGTACTTC. Translating it yields CASTGNSYEQYF.

The chain links TRBV3-1 to TRBJ2-5, with a tentative D call TRBD1 (6 bases). The CDR3 length is 14 residues. V was clipped by 0 bases and J by 4 bases, with 9 bases between them. CDR1 and CDR2 (germline): LGHDT, YNNKEL (reference sequence). The CDR3 nucleotides are TGTGCCAGCAGCCAAGAACAGGGACGAGAGACCCAGTACTTC. Residues: CASSQEQGRETQYF.

This chain uses TRBV6-5 with TRBJ2-2; no firm D call. The CDR3 spans 14 residues. Trimming removed 1 base at V and 3 bases at J, with 6 bases between. CDR1 and CDR2 from the germline V gene are MNHEY and SVGAGI. The CDR3 sequence: CASSYYEYTGELFF. In nucleotides, the CDR3 is TGTGCCAGCAGTTACTACGAATACACCGGGGAGCTGTTTTTT.

In this sample, this clone turned up a few times. The junction does not match germline at one end; this may be a read error. This chain connects TRBV2 to TRBJ1-1, with 9 bases fitting TRBD1. CDR1 is SNHLY, CDR2 FYNNEI, per germline. The CDR3 has 13 residues. The CDR3 sequence: CANSWDRATEAFF. CDR3 bases: TGTGCCAACAGTTGGGACAGGGCAACTGAAGCTTTCTTT.

This chain links TRBV15 with TRBJ1-4; unclear D gene. The CDR3 length is 14 residues. Germline CDR1 reads LNHNV; CDR2 reads YYDKDF (reference sequence). V lost 4 bases to trimming and J lost 3 bases, with 9 bases between them. CDR3 loop: CATSTGEANEKLFF. CDR3 bases: TGTGCCACCAGCACTGGGGAGGCTAATGAAAAACTGTTTTTT.

Remarks on this clone: This may arise from a read error, as a much more abundant clone is one base away. This specimen includes other DNA sequences encoding the same CDR3. The chain uses TRBV7-8 and TRBJ1-5; possible D gene TRBD1, 6 bases. Trimming stripped 0 bases from V and 5 bases from J, with 11 bases between. This CDR3 region has 15 residues. Germline V gene lookup returns CDR1 SGHVS and CDR2 FQNEAQ. DNA of the CDR3: TGTGCCAGCAGCTTAGCTACAGGGAGCGATCAGCCCCAGCATTTT. It is translated as CASSLATGSDQPQHF. Supplemented by reference TRBV7-8 and TRBJ1-5, the full variable domain reads GAGVSQSPRYKVAKRGQDVALRCDPISGHVSLFWYQQALGQGPEFLTYFQNEAQLDKSGLPSDRFFAERPEGSVSTLKIQRTQQEDSAVYLCASSLATGSDQPQHFGDGTRLSIL.

The rearrangement links TRBV20-1 to TRBJ2-7; 8 bases are a match to TRBD2. J lost 4 bases, V lost 3 bases, and 8 bases had no gene match. This CDR3 region has 14 residues. CDR1 and CDR2 (germline): DFQATT, SNEGSKA (reference sequence). This chain's CDR3 is CSASMPSGQYEQYF. CDR3 DNA sequence: TGCAGTGCTAGTATGCCTAGCGGGCAGTACGAGCAGTACTTC.

The chain carries TRBV7-9 and TRBJ1-5; perhaps TRBD1 as D (5 bases). Germline assignment: CDR1 SEHNR and CDR2 FQNEAQ (reference sequence). V lost 2 bases and J lost 15, with 14 bases in between. The CDR3 is 12 residues long. The CDR3 DNA follows: TGTGCCAGCAGCTTATTGTACGTCGGGGGGCATTTT. Translated, it gives CASSLLYVGGHF.

This clone is labeled medium-sized. The chain carries TRBV6-2 or TRBV6-3 and TRBJ1-2; 7 bases match TRBD1. The CDR3 length is 14 residues. The germline gives CDR1 MNHEY, CDR2 SVGEGT. V dropped 4 bases and J dropped 0; count of bases not matched to a gene: 2. The CDR3 DNA reads as TGTGCCAGCAGTTCCGGGACAGCTAACTATGGCTACACCTTC. Translated: CASSSGTANYGYTF.

The rearrangement links TRBV6-2 or TRBV6-3 to TRBJ1-1; 8 positions match TRBD1. V dropped 9 bases and J dropped 6; count of bases not matched to a gene: 3. Germline CDR1 reads MNHEY; CDR2 reads SVGEGT. The CDR3 is 11 amino acids. The CDR3 coding sequence is TGTGCCAGTTCACAGGGGGCTGAAGCTTTCTTT. This codes for CASSQGAEAFF.

This clone came up a few times. V gene TRBV2 combines with J gene TRBJ2-7; 8 positions agree with TRBD2. There are 14 residues in the CDR3. Germline V gene data show CDR1 as SNHLY and CDR2 as FYNNEI. The junction had 6 bases not matched to a gene; V was cut back by 1 base and J by 7 bases. The CDR3 DNA sequence: TGTGCCAGCAGTGAAGGCGGGGGGCGGTGGGAGCAGTACTTC. As protein: CASSEGGGRWEQYF.

The chain links TRBV27 to TRBJ1-2; D unresolved. Trimming stripped 7 bases from V and 1 base from J, with 13 bases between. CDR1 MNHEY and CDR2 SMNVEV come from the germline V gene (reference sequence). This CDR3 is 14 amino acids long. As DNA, the CDR3 is TGTGCCAGCACGTTCCGGGCGGTTAACTATGGCTACACCTTC. It yields the protein CASTFRAVNYGYTF.

At least ten counts were recorded for this clone. This chain connects TRBV20-1 to TRBJ2-1; weak D call: TRBD2 (5 bases). The CDR3 has 15 amino acids. The V gene lost 1 base and the J gene lost 5 bases, with 15 bases spanning the gap. Germline lookup yields CDR1 DFQATT and CDR2 SNEGSKA (reference sequence). DNA of the CDR3: TGCAGTGCTAGAGGTCTTAAGGTGAGGGACAATGAGCAGTTCTTC. Translating gives CSARGLKVRDNEQFF.

The gene calls are TRBV27 and TRBJ1-5, with D possibly TRBD1 on 5 matching bases. Germline values: CDR1 MNHEY, CDR2 SMNVEV (reference sequence). The CDR3 is made up of 15 amino acids. The germline V and J ends were trimmed by 3 bases and 1 base, with 10 bases remaining between them. The CDR3 loop reads CASSLGPISNQPQHF. For the CDR3, the DNA is TGTGCCAGCAGTTTGGGGCCAATAAGCAATCAGCCCCAGCATTTT.

This clone was observed many times. The J gene is TRBJ1-6, the V gene TRBV5-6; D not resolved. Trimming removed 2 bases from V and 10 bases from J, with 7 bases in between. Looked up from germline, CDR1 is SGHDT and CDR2 is YYEEEE. CDR3 length: 12 amino acids. This CDR3 reads CASSLTRSPLHF. The CDR3 DNA sequence: TGTGCCAGCAGCTTAACTCGATCACCCCTCCACTTT.

This clone is medium-sized in the sample. The chain employs TRBV7-2 and TRBJ2-1, with 7 bases identical to TRBD1. V gave up 1 base and J gave up 2 bases; unmatched junction bases: 8. The CDR3 runs to 17 residues. Germline CDR1 SGHTA, CDR2 FQGNSA. The CDR3 nucleotides read TGTGCCAGCAGCTTAGTCGTAAGACAGGGCCCCTACAATGAGCAGTTCTTC. It codes for CASSLVVRQGPYNEQFF. Full variable domain (outside the CDR3, taken from reference TRBV7-2 and TRBJ2-1): GAGVSQSPSNKVTEKGKDVELRCDPISGHTALYWYRQSLGQGLEFLIYFQGNSAPDKSGLPSDRFSAERTGGSVSTLTIQRTQQEDSAVYLCASSLVVRQGPYNEQFFGPGTRLTVL.